This T cell receptor (beta chain) was retrieved from a study of blood T cell repertoires in COVID-19. Looking at the study overall: The study drew acute and convalescent COVID-19 samples from the United States, Italy and Spain. PBMCs, B-cell-depleted T cells, or T cells were the source of the cDNA or gDNA that made up the material.

Germline CDR1 SGHRS, CDR2 YFSETQ. The CDR3 is 17 amino acids. With V trimmed by 2 bases and J by 2 bases, 13 bases remained unmatched. In Seattle, patients joined the study during active infection and were tracked longitudinally. Methods used by the authors: Nucleated cell number was recorded as an estimate derived from reference gene primer amplification. Profiling relied on immunoSEQ multiplex PCR, and the TCRdb table lists in-frame clones only, not all of them. V and J calls and clone size are given by that table; D and trimming were obtained from the DNA. The table has about 200,000 clones, around 94% seen once; the top ten hold 0.6% to 0.8%.

The sample comprised peripheral blood. This receptor was taken from a man aged 25 to 40 with COVID-19, enrolled during active disease. This chain connects TRBV5-1 to TRBJ2-7; 7 bases are shared with TRBD2. CDR3 amino acids: CASSFRTLAELTYEQYF. Here the CDR3 DNA reads TGCGCCAGCAGCTTCCGAACTCTAGCGGAGCTAACCTACGAGCAGTACTTC.